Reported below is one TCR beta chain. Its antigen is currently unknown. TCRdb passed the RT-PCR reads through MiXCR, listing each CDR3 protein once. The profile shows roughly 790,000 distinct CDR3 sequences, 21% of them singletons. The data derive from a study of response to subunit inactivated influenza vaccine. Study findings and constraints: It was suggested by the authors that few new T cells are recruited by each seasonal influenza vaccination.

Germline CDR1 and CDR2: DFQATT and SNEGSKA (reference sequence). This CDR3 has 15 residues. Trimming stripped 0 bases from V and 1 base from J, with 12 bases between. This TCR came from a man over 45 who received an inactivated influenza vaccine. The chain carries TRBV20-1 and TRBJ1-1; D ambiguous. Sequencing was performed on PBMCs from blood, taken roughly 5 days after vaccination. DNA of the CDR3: TGCAGTGCTAGAGATTTGGATACGGGGAACACTGAAGCTTTCTTT. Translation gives CSARDLDTGNTEAFF.